Below, 13 T cell receptor beta chains from the same sample are listed, as sequenced in a study of blood T cell repertoires in COVID-19. TCRdb's table, derived via immunoSEQ multiplex PCR, lists solely in-frame clones and lacks some. The table includes 140,000 to 150,000 clones, about four fifths detected once. What was sequenced was peripheral blood. The receptors here all came from a human donor in a cohort sampled during active COVID-19.

V and J are TRBV9 and TRBJ1-3; maybe TRBD1 (6 bases). CDR1 SGDLS and CDR2 YYNGEE come from the germline V gene. V lost 5 bases and J lost 0, with 24 bases in between. The CDR3 loop spans 19 amino acids. CDR3 amino acids: CASSFIPEGGGSSGNTIYF. CDR3 nucleotide sequence: TGTGCCAGCAGTTTCATCCCTGAGGGGGGGGGTAGCTCTGGAAACACCATATATTTT.

This clone came up once. The J gene is TRBJ2-5, the V gene TRBV9; D ambiguous. Germline-derived CDR1 and CDR2 are SGDLS and YYNGEE. With 0 bases removed from V and 5 bases from J, the gap between germline ends came to 11 bases. The CDR3 covers 14 residues. CDR3 protein: CASSVVASDETQYF. For the CDR3, the DNA is TGTGCCAGCAGCGTAGTTGCCAGCGACGAGACCCAGTACTTC.

The chain recombines TRBV6-5 with TRBJ1-1; 7 bases map to TRBD1. The V gene's germline CDR1 is MNHEY and CDR2 SVGAGI. This CDR3 comprises 15 residues. The V and J ends lost 0 bases and 4 bases, in that order; junction bases with no gene match: 5. CDR3: CASSYSRQGSTEAFF. For the CDR3, the DNA is TGTGCCAGCAGTTACTCGAGACAGGGAAGCACTGAAGCTTTCTTT.

V and J are TRBV19 and TRBJ1-5; 7 bases are a match to TRBD1. This CDR3 is 16 amino acids long. In germline, CDR1 is LNHDA, CDR2 SQIVND (reference sequence). V trimming: 7 bases; J trimming: 4 bases; junction bases outside the gene matches: 13. The CDR3 spells CASKSQGGPYNQPQHF. The CDR3 DNA reads TGTGCCAGTAAGAGTCAGGGGGGACCCTATAATCAGCCCCAGCATTTT.

This clone was observed a few times. This rearrangement joins TRBV6-6 to TRBJ2-1; no definite D call. The ends were cut back, 0 bases at V and 9 bases at J, with 3 bases in the middle. Per the germline V gene, CDR1 is MNHNY and CDR2 is SVGAGI (reference sequence). This CDR3 spans 11 amino acids. The CDR3 spells CASSYSSEQFF. The CDR3 coding sequence is TGTGCCAGCAGTTACTCGAGTGAGCAGTTCTTC.

This clone was detected only a few times. The rearrangement links TRBV5-1 to TRBJ1-2; 8 positions agree with TRBD1. Per the germline V gene, CDR1 is SGHRS and CDR2 is YFSETQ. The CDR3 sequence is 14 residues long. Unmatched junction bases numbered 6, after V lost 4 bases and J lost 4 bases. CDR3 loop: CASSAGGYGYGYTF. CDR3 coding DNA: TGCGCCAGCAGCGCAGGGGGCTACGGCTATGGCTACACCTTC.

The V gene is TRBV3-1 (or the pseudogene TRBV3-2), the J gene TRBJ2-7, with 11 bases that match TRBD1. CDR3 size: 15 residues. CDR1 and CDR2 from the germline V gene are LGHDT and YNNKEL (reference sequence). Trimming took 4 bases from V and 2 from J; bases not matched to a gene: 4. The CDR3 loop is CASSPGQGVTYEQYF. The CDR3 DNA is TGTGCCAGCAGCCCGGGACAGGGGGTAACCTACGAGCAGTACTTC.

In the case of this clone: A read error may be the cause here, since a much bigger clone is one base away. This specimen includes other DNA sequences encoding the same CDR3. This chain uses TRBV3-1 (or the pseudogene TRBV3-2) with TRBJ1-1, with D maybe TRBD1 (5 bases). V was pared by 8 bases and J by 5 bases, with 9 bases between. Germline V gene sequence: CDR1 LGHDT, CDR2 YNNKEL (reference sequence). This CDR3 comprises 11 residues. CDR3 sequence reads: CASRGGTEAFF. In nucleotides, the CDR3 is TGTGCCAGCCGGGGGGGGACTGAAGCTTTCTTT.

The chain couples TRBV6-6 to TRBJ1-2; 7 positions agree with TRBD1. Germline loops: CDR1 MNHNY, CDR2 SVGAGI (reference sequence). V lost 5 bases, J lost 4 bases, and 7 bases stayed unmatched. The CDR3 runs to 14 residues. The CDR3 protein is CASSTGTAFYGYTF. The CDR3 nucleotides read TGTGCCAGCAGTACCGGGACAGCCTTCTATGGCTACACCTTC.

This chain connects TRBV5-8 to TRBJ2-7; 9 positions agree with TRBD1. After removal of 7 bases from V and 2 bases from J, the junction contained 10 bases not matched to a gene. Germline V gene sequence: CDR1 SGHTS, CDR2 YDEGEE. The CDR3 extends over 15 amino acids. The CDR3 DNA follows: TGTGCCAGCCCCGCCTGGACAGGGGCGCCCTACGAGCAGTACTTC. It codes for CASPAWTGAPYEQYF.

In nucleotides, the CDR3 is TGTGCCAGCAGCTTGGGGACAGGGACTTATGGCTACACCTTC. Translation: CASSLGTGTYGYTF. The chain is built from TRBV5-6 and TRBJ1-2; 8 bases match TRBD1. This CDR3 spans 14 amino acids. The V and J ends lost 0 bases and 5 bases, in that order; junction bases with no gene match: 3. Germline V CDR1 and CDR2: SGHDT, YYEEEE. Based on the CDR3 plus reference TRBV5-6 and TRBJ1-2, the full variable domain is DAGVTQSPTHLIKTRGQQVTLRCSPKSGHDTVSWYQQALGQGPQFIFQYYEEEERQRGNFPDRFSGHQFPNYSSELNVNALLLGDSALYLCASSLGTGTYGYTFGSGTRLTVV.

This clone was found once. The V call is TRBV19, the J call TRBJ1-2; 7 bases align to TRBD1. This CDR3 has 16 residues. Unmatched junction bases numbered 14, after V lost 6 bases and J lost 4 bases. The germline V gene encodes CDR1 LNHDA and CDR2 SQIVND (reference sequence). Here the CDR3 reads CASSENNRGLGYGYTF. The CDR3 DNA is TGTGCCAGTAGCGAAAACAATAGGGGGCTGGGCTATGGCTACACCTTC.

This clone occurred once. This CDR3 is CASSDGLYEQYF. The CDR3 DNA sequence: TGTGCCAGCAGTGACGGTCTGTACGAGCAGTACTTC. This chain uses TRBV2 with TRBJ2-7; D unclear. CDR3 length: 12 residues. Germline V gene lookup returns CDR1 SNHLY and CDR2 FYNNEI. The V end lost 3 bases, the J end lost 4 bases, and 7 bases lay between the germline ends.